A single sample is the source of the 6 T cell receptor beta chains below, sequenced in a study of T cell responses to AZD1222 COVID-19 vaccine (dated by TCRdb to the early 2020s). The intended sense of this specimen's time point label: baseline before first vaccination. Libraries were built with the immunoSEQ multiplex PCR assay. The table comes from immuneACCESS by way of TCRdb, which keeps in-frame sequences with V and J called. Part of the clones is missing from these tables; in studies checked, under half for an unresolved V gene and the rest for unknown reasons. This sample lists 90,000 to 130,000 clones; about 82% were detected once. Around 3.2% of the sample lies in the top ten. The sample here was peripheral blood, taken on day 0 of AZD1222 vaccination. Source of these receptors: an adult in good health.

V and J are TRBV10-3 and TRBJ1-1, with 7 bases lining up with TRBD1. Looked up from germline, CDR1 is ENHRY and CDR2 is SYGVKD. The CDR3 is made up of 13 amino acids. V shed 6 bases and J 3 bases; nucleotides not matched to a gene: 4. DNA for the CDR3: TGTGCCATCAGCAGGGGGTCGGACACTGAAGCTTTCTTT. Protein sequence: CAISRGSDTEAFF.

The chain recombines TRBV12-5 with TRBJ1-5; D is unclear. Trimming took off 1 base at V and 0 bases at J, with 4 bases between the two ends. Germline CDR1 and CDR2: LGHNT and FRNRAP. The CDR3 loop spans 14 amino acids. The CDR3 DNA reads TGTGCTAGTGGTTTGGAATATAGCAATCAGCCCCAGCATTTT. Translated: CASGLEYSNQPQHF.

The CDR3, as DNA: TGTGCCAGCAGCCGGTTGGGGCCCGACTCTGGGGCCAACGTCCTGACTTTC. It specifies CASSRLGPDSGANVLTF. The V gene is TRBV3-1 (or the pseudogene TRBV3-2), the J gene TRBJ2-6; D may be TRBD1 (5 bases). V shed 4 bases and J shed 0 bases, with 13 bases lying between them. CDR3 length: 17 residues. Germline V gene sequence: CDR1 LGHDT, CDR2 YNNKEL (reference sequence).

The chain employs TRBV11-3 and TRBJ2-1; D is possibly TRBD1 or TRBD2 (6 bases each). Trimming stripped 0 bases from V and 4 bases from J, with 10 bases between. This CDR3 has 15 amino acids. Germline CDR1 and CDR2: SGHNT and YENEEA. Written as DNA, the CDR3 is TGTGCCAGCAGCTTAGAAGGGGGGCGGTACAATGAGCAGTTCTTC. Residues: CASSLEGGRYNEQFF.

This sequence joins TRBV30 and TRBJ2-7; D perhaps matches TRBD2 (6 bases). In germline, CDR1 is GTSNPN, CDR2 SVGIG (reference sequence). This CDR3 is built from 15 residues. V lost 0 bases, J lost 5 bases, and 17 bases lay in between. CDR3 residues: CAWSVGRLSGDEQYF. The CDR3 DNA reads TGTGCCTGGAGTGTAGGGAGGCTCTCTGGTGACGAGCAGTACTTC. Looking up the rest from reference TRBV30 and TRBJ2-7 gives the full variable domain: SQTIHQWPATLVQPVGSPLSLECTVEGTSNPNLYWYRQAAGRGLQLLFYSVGIGQISSEVPQNLSASRPQDRQFILSSKKLLLSDSGFYLCAWSVGRLSGDEQYFGPGTRLTVT.

The V and J genes are TRBV6-4 and TRBJ1-2, with D hard to call. The CDR3 extends over 14 amino acids. Deletions cut 4 bases from V and 4 bases from J, with 13 bases between. CDR1 and CDR2 (germline): MRHNA, SNTAGT. CDR3 protein: CASSGKGCGYGYTF. The CDR3 region has the DNA TGTGCCAGCAGTGGAAAAGGGTGTGGCTATGGCTACACCTTC.